The T cell receptor (beta chain) under discussion was sequenced for a study of blood T cells in healthy people across ages. Study results and caveats: In the absence of known donor CMV status, changes in expanded clonotypes were possibly confounded.

A word on this clonotype: What it binds is unknown.

Next came a second PCR, run for about 6 to 11 cycles, which used a sample-barcoded 5' primer along with a J-beta primer mix. One entry per CDR3 protein, called by TCRdb with MiXCR from the 5' RACE reads. Of about 1.1 million distinct CDR3 sequences listed, about two fifths are singletons. The CDR3 runs 15 residues. The germline V gene encodes CDR1 DFQATT and CDR2 SNEGSKA (reference sequence). Trimming cost V 6 bases and J 5 bases; bases outside gene matches: 15. The source of this sequence is a man younger than 35 in good health. The sample consisted of blood. The V gene is TRBV20-1, the J gene TRBJ1-2; 7 bases fit TRBD1. This CDR3 reads CSARPFRGARYGYTF. The CDR3 coding sequence is TGCAGTGCCAGACCTTTCAGGGGGGCTCGGTATGGCTACACCTTC.